The clone carrying this TCR beta chain was detected once. As handled by the study authors: Reference gene primer amplification gave nucleated cell count estimates. Only in-frame clones appear in the TCRdb table, and some are missing; sequencing was by immunoSEQ multiplex PCR. The DNA gave D and trimming, while V, J and clone size come from that table. This sample yields 90,000 to 120,000 clones, of which more than 90% are seen a single time; roughly 5% belongs to the top ten. The entry originates in a study of blood T cell repertoires in COVID-19. On the study more broadly: Samples came from the United States, Italy and Spain, spanning acute and convalescent COVID-19.

Deletions cut 1 base from V and 7 bases from J, with 9 bases between. Germline V gene data show CDR1 as SGHRS and CDR2 as YFSETQ. The CDR3 contains 13 residues. The sample was peripheral blood. The chain carries TRBV5-1 and TRBJ1-5; D perhaps matches TRBD1 (5 bases). This clonotype was sampled from a man in his 70s with acute or convalescent COVID-19. The CDR3 region is CASSLQGDQPQHF. In DNA form, the CDR3 reads TGCGCCAGCAGCTTGCAGGGTGACCAGCCCCAGCATTTT.